A single sample is the source of the 5 T cell receptor beta chains below, sequenced in a study of CD8+ T cells in alopecia areata. Specified treatment: oral pan-JAK inhibitor, 5-10 mg twice daily. Sequencing used cDNA as its template, made by extracting RNA and reverse transcribing it. Sequencing was performed with immunoSEQ multiplex PCR; in TCRdb, only in-frame clones are kept and a portion is missing. The sample consists of 200,000 or so clones, 58% of them appearing once. The sequenced sample was CD4+ T cells sorted from blood, obtained at week 24, from a patient treated with tofacitinib. The receptors come from a human donor with alopecia areata.

The chain recombines TRBV15 with TRBJ1-2; possibly TRBD1 for D (5 bases). The CDR3 length is 13 residues. Looked up from germline, CDR1 is LNHNV and CDR2 is YYDKDF (reference sequence). V gave up 5 bases and J gave up 7 bases, with 14 bases separating them. The chain's CDR3 is CATSRRVSSGYTF. CDR3 bases: TGTGCCACCAGCCGCAGGGTATCCTCTGGCTACACCTTC. The whole variable domain, filled in from reference TRBV15 and TRBJ1-2, reads DAMVIQNPRYQVTQFGKPVTLSCSQTLNHNVMYWYQQKSSQAPKLLFHYYDKDFNNEADTPDNFQSRRPNTSFCFLDIRSPGLGDTAMYLCATSRRVSSGYTFGSGTRLTVV.

This clone was seen only a few times. V is TRBV7-2 and J is TRBJ2-1; TRBD1 agrees at 8 bases. CDR3 length: 14 amino acids. The J segment lost 6 bases and the V segment lost 6 bases, leaving 7 bases of the junction unmatched. Germline V lookup: CDR1 SGHTA, CDR2 FQGNSA. As DNA, the CDR3 is TGTGCCAGCAGACCCCGGACAGGGATCAATGAGCAGTTCTTC. Translated: CASRPRTGINEQFF.

The chain carries TRBV29-1 and TRBJ2-3; 7 bases match TRBD1. V lost 7 bases and J lost 2; bases outside the gene matches: 6. CDR1 SQVTM and CDR2 ANQGSEA come from the germline V gene. The CDR3 spans 13 residues. DNA for the CDR3: TGCAGCGCCGATGGGACAGCCACAGATACGCAGTATTTT. As protein: CSADGTATDTQYF.

There are a few counts of this clone. The chain joins TRBV7-2 to TRBJ1-3, with 8 bases that match TRBD1. The V gene's germline CDR1 is SGHTA and CDR2 FQGNSA. This CDR3 is 14 amino acids long. Trimming at V came to 3 bases and at J to 6 bases, leaving 4 bases not matched to a gene. The CDR3 loop is CASSFQGAVNTIYF. The CDR3 coding sequence is TGTGCCAGCAGCTTTCAGGGGGCAGTAAACACCATATATTTT.

The J gene is TRBJ2-3, the V gene TRBV4-1; 7 bases align to TRBD1. Germline V CDR1 and CDR2: MGHRA, YSYEKL. This CDR3 region has 15 residues. V gave up 4 bases and J gave up 4 bases; unmatched junction bases: 8. CDR3 protein: CASSPRQGDADTQYF. The CDR3 nucleotides are TGCGCCAGCAGCCCCCGACAGGGAGATGCAGATACGCAGTATTTT.